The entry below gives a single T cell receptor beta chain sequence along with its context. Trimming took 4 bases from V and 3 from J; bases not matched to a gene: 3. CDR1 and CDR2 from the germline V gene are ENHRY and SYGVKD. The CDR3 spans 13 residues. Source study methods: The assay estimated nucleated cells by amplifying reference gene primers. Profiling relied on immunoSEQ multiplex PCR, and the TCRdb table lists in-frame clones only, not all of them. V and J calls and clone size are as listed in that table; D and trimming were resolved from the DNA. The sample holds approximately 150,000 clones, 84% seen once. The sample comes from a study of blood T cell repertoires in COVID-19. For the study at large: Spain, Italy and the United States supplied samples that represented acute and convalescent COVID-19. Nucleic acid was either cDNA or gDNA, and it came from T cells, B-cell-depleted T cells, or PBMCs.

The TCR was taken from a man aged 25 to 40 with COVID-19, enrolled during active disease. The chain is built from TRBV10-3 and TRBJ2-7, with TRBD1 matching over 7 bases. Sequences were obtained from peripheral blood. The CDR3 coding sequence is TGTGCCATCAGTGGGTACAGGGGCTACGAGCAGTACTTC. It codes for CAISGYRGYEQYF.